The clone carrying this TCR beta chain was observed many times. As yet, its antigen is unknown. J gave up 9 bases and V 6 bases, and 10 bases lay outside the gene matches. CDR3 size: 15 residues. CDR1 and CDR2 (germline): MNHNS, SASEGT. This sample was taken from a study of T cells in Graves' hyperthyroidism and ophthalmopathy. General observations from the study: With a median lead of around 6.7 months before onset, the model predicted ophthalmopathy. Most expanded thyroid clonotypes above 0.001 recurred in blood.

Researchers took RNA transcripts and amplified the TCR beta CDR3 regions from them. Initially, a first-round RT-PCR of the TCR CDR3 employed the HTBI primer set. TCRdb reanalysed the multiplex PCR reads using MiXCR and keeps one entry per CDR3 protein. Of 200,000 to 300,000 distinct CDR3 sequences in the sample, around 15% were seen once. This clonotype was sampled from a woman aged 18-30 years with Graves' ophthalmopathy. The chain combines TRBV6-1 with TRBJ2-1; 11 nucleotides match TRBD1. Source material: blood. CDR3 residues: CASRGGTGGSGEQFF. DNA for the CDR3: TGTGCCAGCAGGGGGGGGACAGGGGGGTCAGGTGAGCAGTTCTTC.